Detailed here is one T cell receptor (beta chain). Its cognate antigen is unknown. The PCR made use of 60 Vbeta and 13 Jbeta primers. Assay: immunoSEQ multiplex PCR; the TCRdb copy retains only in-frame clones and omits some. The data show about 160,000 clones, with roughly 82% seen just once and roughly 3% held by the top ten. The sample belongs to a study of cytomegalovirus exposure and HLA in healthy donors. The CDR3 has 14 residues. CDR1 MNHNS and CDR2 SASEGT come from the germline V gene. Unmatched junction bases numbered 12, after V lost 11 bases and J lost 4 bases. Study outcomes and limitations: A prior analysis recorded that most TCR beta V segments were productive about 87% or about 30% of the time.

Sequencing used PBMCs. This clonotype was obtained from a woman aged 45-65 years in good health and CMV-seropositive. This chain joins TRBV6-1 and TRBJ1-1; 8 positions agree with TRBD1. The CDR3 sequence is CASLPQTGGTEAFF. As DNA, the CDR3 is TGTGCCTCCCTACCCCAAACAGGGGGCACTGAAGCTTTCTTT.